This T cell receptor (beta chain) was recorded in a study of blood T cell repertoires in COVID-19. As for the study in general: Material from acute and convalescent COVID-19 was sourced from the United States, Italy and Spain. PBMCs, B-cell-depleted T cells, or T cells provided the cDNA or gDNA that made up the material.

The germline V gene has CDR1 MNHEY and CDR2 SVGAGI. The CDR3 sequence is 14 residues long. The V gene end was trimmed by 4 bases and the J gene end by 1 base; junction bases not matched to a gene: 2. The table came from immunoSEQ multiplex PCR; TCRdb's copy has only in-frame clones and leaves some out. The sample has about 220,000 clones, under 90% seen once. In terms of age and location, participants ranged from roughly 18 to 100 years and lived in roughly 22 US areas. Recovery among Cohort 3 donors was established by two negative PCRs, clearance, or symptom resolution. Specimen: PBMCs or T cells enriched from blood (not recorded which). The receptor was isolated from a woman between 55 and 75 years old who had recovered from COVID-19. This sequence joins TRBV6-5 and TRBJ2-5, with TRBD1 identical over 8 bases. The CDR3 is CASSLGQGQETQYF. The CDR3 nucleotides read TGTGCCAGCAGTTTAGGACAGGGCCAAGAGACCCAGTACTTC.